One and the same sample provided the 32 T cell receptor beta chains below, sequenced in a study of radiotherapy plus CTLA-4 blockade in lung cancer (dated by TCRdb to 2016 to 2019). The library was produced with the immunoSEQ multiplex PCR assay. The table comes from immuneACCESS by way of TCRdb, which keeps in-frame sequences with V and J called. Part of the clones is missing from these tables; in studies checked, under half for an unresolved V gene and the rest for unknown reasons. Here the sample has about 85,000 clones; around 86% occur a single time. The ten largest clones add up to 2% to 2.5% of the sample. The sample in question was peripheral blood, obtained from a patient treated with radiotherapy plus ipilimumab. The source is a human donor with non-small cell lung cancer who had a partial response to radiotherapy plus ipilimumab.

This sequence joins TRBV9 and TRBJ2-2; 9 bases fit TRBD2. This CDR3 has 19 amino acids. The V and J ends lost 0 bases and 4 bases, in that order; junction bases with no gene match: 13. Germline CDR1 reads SGDLS; CDR2 reads YYNGEE. This chain's CDR3 is CASSVGLAGTRSVTGELFF. The CDR3 DNA sequence: TGTGCCAGCAGCGTAGGGCTAGCGGGAACCCGCTCGGTCACCGGGGAGCTGTTTTTT.

The rearrangement links TRBV6-6 to TRBJ2-1; 8 positions agree with TRBD1. The V gene's germline CDR1 is MNHNY and CDR2 SVGAGI (reference sequence). Trimming removed 6 bases from V and 6 bases from J; junction bases left unmatched: 7. This CDR3 spans 14 amino acids. CDR3 residues: CASRPGQAVNEQFF. The CDR3 bases are TGTGCCAGCAGACCGGGACAGGCCGTCAATGAGCAGTTCTTC.

The chain combines TRBV7-3 with TRBJ2-5, with TRBD2 as a possible D gene (6 bases). This CDR3 has 15 amino acids. In germline, CDR1 is SGHTA, CDR2 FQGTGA. V was cut by 4 bases and J by 5 bases, with 17 bases left in between. The CDR3 loop is CASSSGGLRRETQYF. The CDR3 bases are TGTGCCAGCAGCTCCGGGGGACTGCGTAGGGAGACCCAGTACTTC.

This sequence joins TRBV19 and TRBJ2-7; 7 positions match TRBD2. The V and J ends lost 4 bases and 2 bases, in that order; junction bases with no gene match: 14. Germline V gene lookup returns CDR1 LNHDA and CDR2 SQIVND (reference sequence). CDR3 size: 17 residues. In DNA, the CDR3 is TGTGCCAGTAGTACCACTTTATGGGGGGGGTATGCCTACGAGCAGTACTTC. Protein: CASSTTLWGGYAYEQYF.

CDR3 bases: TGTGCCAGCAGACAGGGAGGGGGAGCATATGGCTACACCTTC. Its translation is CASRQGGGAYGYTF. The chain recombines TRBV28 with TRBJ1-2; perhaps TRBD1 as D (6 bases). V lost 6 bases to trimming and J lost 5 bases, with 16 bases between them. CDR3 length: 14 amino acids. The germline gives CDR1 MDHEN, CDR2 SYDVKM.

The V call is TRBV21-1, the J call TRBJ2-3; the D call TRBD2 from the table was never checked on the DNA. TRBV21-1 is classified as a pseudogene. This CDR3 has 19 residues. The CDR3: CASRRTGTSGKGGTDTQYF. CDR3 nucleotide sequence: TGTGCCAGCAGACGAACCGGGACTAGCGGGAAAGGTGGCACAGATACGCAGTATTTT.

The chain carries TRBV7-8 and TRBJ2-1, with 15 bases fitting TRBD2. The CDR3 covers 15 residues. J was trimmed by 6 bases and V by 7 bases; bases with no gene match: 4. Germline CDR1 reads SGHVS; CDR2 reads FQNEAQ. CDR3 sequence (DNA): TGTGCCAGCACCGCGGGACTAGCGGGAGGCAATGAGCAGTTCTTC. Protein sequence: CASTAGLAGGNEQFF.

The chain employs TRBV5-4 and TRBJ2-2; 8 bases fit TRBD2. The CDR3 has 16 residues. J lost 15 bases, V lost 3 bases, and 19 bases had no gene match. Germline CDR1 SGHNT, CDR2 YYREEE (reference sequence). The CDR3 loop is CASSYGIGGADHRLFF. As DNA, the CDR3 is TGTGCCAGCAGCTACGGGATCGGGGGGGCTGATCATCGGTTGTTTTTT.

The V call is TRBV20-1, the J call TRBJ2-1; no clear D. Germline lookup yields CDR1 DFQATT and CDR2 SNEGSKA (reference sequence). The CDR3 is 10 amino acids. This CDR3 is CSPRKAVPFF. In nucleotides, the CDR3 is TGCAGCCCCAGGAAGGCCGTGCCGTTCTTC.

This rearrangement joins TRBV7-9 to TRBJ2-3; D is unclear. The germline CDR1 and CDR2 sequences are SEHNR and FQNEAQ (reference sequence). V gave up 1 base and J gave up 7 bases, with 6 bases separating them. The CDR3 runs 12 residues. In nucleotides, the CDR3 is TGTGCCAGCAGCTTAGGAGAATATACGCAGTATTTT. This translates into CASSLGEYTQYF.

This chain links TRBV30 with TRBJ1-5; D is ambiguous. CDR1 is GTSNPN and CDR2 is SVGIG in the germline V gene (reference sequence). Trimming left V 2 bases short and J 1 base short, with 12 bases between. There are 15 residues in the CDR3. In nucleotides, the CDR3 is TGTGCCTGGAGTCGACACCCGACCAGCAATCAGCCCCAGCATTTT. The encoded protein is CAWSRHPTSNQPQHF. The entire variable domain, with the rest obtained from reference TRBV30 and TRBJ1-5, is as follows: SQTIHQWPATLVQPVGSPLSLECTVEGTSNPNLYWYRQAAGRGLQLLFYSVGIGQISSEVPQNLSASRPQDRQFILSSKKLLLSDSGFYLCAWSRHPTSNQPQHFGDGTRLSIL.

The chain recombines TRBV6-1 with TRBJ2-1, with TRBD2 as a possible D gene (5 bases). CDR1 and CDR2 from the germline V gene are MNHNS and SASEGT. This CDR3 is built from 14 residues. With 4 bases removed from V and 2 bases from J, the gap between germline ends came to 9 bases. CDR3 nucleotides: TGTGCCAGCAGTGGAGCGGCTCCCTACAATGAGCAGTTCTTC. As protein: CASSGAAPYNEQFF.

This chain links TRBV19 with TRBJ2-5, with a weak D call TRBD1 (6 bases). CDR3 length equals 15 residues. Per germline, CDR1 LNHDA and CDR2 SQIVND (reference sequence). V lost 4 bases, J lost 1 base, and 13 bases lay in between. CDR3 nucleotide sequence: TGTGCCAGTAGTACGCAGGACAGACCCCAAGAGACCCAGTACTTC. Translation: CASSTQDRPQETQYF.

This clone appeared a few times. The chain combines TRBV10-3 with TRBJ1-1; 12 bases agree with TRBD1. This CDR3 is built from 15 residues. The trim removed 8 bases at V and 0 bases at J, leaving 4 bases unmatched. The germline V gene encodes CDR1 ENHRY and CDR2 SYGVKD. Here the CDR3 DNA reads TGTGCCATCCGCGGGACAGGGGGCCTGAACACTGAAGCTTTCTTT. Translated: CAIRGTGGLNTEAFF.

V and J are TRBV6-6 and TRBJ2-3; 8 nucleotides agree with TRBD2. The CDR3 spans 14 residues. Germline lookup yields CDR1 MNHNY and CDR2 SVGAGI (reference sequence). V shed 7 bases and J 1 base; nucleotides not matched to a gene: 4. CDR3 sequence (DNA): TGTGCCAGCACCGAAGCGGGAGGCACAGATACGCAGTATTTT. It specifies CASTEAGGTDTQYF.

This clone was seen a few times. This chain links TRBV28 with TRBJ1-1; TRBD1 aligns across 7 bases. The CDR3 consists of 13 residues. V gave up 6 bases and J gave up 4 bases; unmatched junction bases: 5. Germline V lookup: CDR1 MDHEN, CDR2 SYDVKM. Written as DNA, the CDR3 is TGTGCCAGCAGGAAGACAGGGATCACTGAAGCTTTCTTT. Protein: CASRKTGITEAFF. The variable domain in full, with the rest retrieved from reference TRBV28 and TRBJ1-1, is DVKVTQSSRYLVKRTGEKVFLECVQDMDHENMFWYRQDPGLGLRLIYFSYDVKMKEKGDIPEGYSVSREKKERFSLILESASTNQTSMYLCASRKTGITEAFFGQGTRLTVV.

The chain combines TRBV30 with TRBJ1-1, with D tentatively TRBD1 (6 bases). From germline, CDR1 is GTSNPN and CDR2 SVGIG (reference sequence). Trimming left V 0 bases short and J 1 base short, with 12 bases between. The CDR3 runs to 15 residues. The CDR3 loop reads CAWSVPQGWNTEAFF. DNA for the CDR3: TGTGCCTGGAGTGTACCCCAGGGGTGGAACACTGAAGCTTTCTTT.

This chain uses TRBV7-9 with TRBJ1-1; a weak D match, TRBD1 (6 bases). This CDR3 contains 13 residues. V was pared by 5 bases and J by 5 bases, with 12 bases between. Germline assignment: CDR1 SEHNR and CDR2 FQNEAQ (reference sequence). The CDR3 DNA reads as TGTGCCAGCAGCGAACAGGGTCGGACTGAAGCTTTCTTT. Protein sequence: CASSEQGRTEAFF.

The J gene is TRBJ2-2, the V gene TRBV7-9, with 8 positions matching TRBD1. V was clipped by 2 bases and J by 7 bases; unmatched bases: 6. This CDR3 comprises 15 residues. Germline-derived CDR1 and CDR2 are SEHNR and FQNEAQ (reference sequence). As DNA, the CDR3 is TGTGCCAGCAGCTTATGGACAGGGTTTTTCGGGGAGCTGTTTTTT. Protein sequence: CASSLWTGFFGELFF.

This chain connects TRBV10-3 to TRBJ2-3; 12 nucleotides line up with TRBD2. This CDR3 has 14 amino acids. V shed 7 bases and J 4 bases; nucleotides not matched to a gene: 3. Germline V CDR1 and CDR2: ENHRY, SYGVKD. CDR3 loop: CAIKASGRADTQYF. The CDR3 DNA reads as TGTGCCATCAAGGCTAGCGGGAGGGCAGATACGCAGTATTTT.

The rearrangement joins TRBV6-5 to TRBJ1-1; possibly TRBD1 for D (5 bases). CDR1 MNHEY and CDR2 SVGAGI come from the germline V gene. V lost 6 bases to trimming and J lost 6 bases, with 14 bases between them. The CDR3 totals 13 residues. The CDR3 sequence is CASSKARVSEAFF. CDR3 nucleotides: TGTGCCAGCAGCAAGGCCAGGGTGTCTGAAGCTTTCTTT.

J is TRBJ2-7 and V is TRBV18, with 10 bases matching TRBD1. The CDR3 totals 15 residues. V lost 8 bases to trimming and J lost 4 bases; unmatched junction nucleotides: 11. Germline loops: CDR1 KGHSH, CDR2 LQKENI. The CDR3 DNA follows: TGTGCCAGCCGTGACCCGGGGACAGGGGTTTACGAGCAGTACTTC. Its protein product is CASRDPGTGVYEQYF. Supplemented by reference TRBV18 and TRBJ2-7, the full variable domain reads NAGVMQNPRHLVRRRGQEARLRCSPMKGHSHVYWYRQLPEEGLKFMVYLQKENIIDESGMPKERFSAEFPKEGPSILRIQQVVRGDSAAYFCASRDPGTGVYEQYFGPGTRLTVT.

The genes are TRBV6-5 and TRBJ2-7, with TRBD2 matching 10 bases. V was clipped by 4 bases and J by 8 bases; unmatched bases: 2. Per germline, CDR1 MNHEY and CDR2 SVGAGI. The CDR3 runs to 12 residues. DNA of the CDR3: TGTGCCAGCAGTTTAGCGGGGGGTAAGCAGTACTTC. As protein: CASSLAGGKQYF.

The chain recombines TRBV28 with TRBJ2-2; D is ambiguous. Looked up from germline, CDR1 is MDHEN and CDR2 is SYDVKM. V was shortened by 2 bases and J by 3 bases, with 7 bases between the two germline ends. The CDR3 has 14 amino acids. The CDR3 sequence: CASSLGIYTGELFF. As DNA, the CDR3 is TGTGCCAGCAGTTTAGGCATTTACACCGGGGAGCTGTTTTTT.

The chain has TRBV5-6 and TRBJ2-7; 7 bases align to TRBD1. This CDR3 is 13 amino acids long. V was clipped by 2 bases and J by 9 bases; unmatched bases: 8. Germline V lookup: CDR1 SGHDT, CDR2 YYEEEE. Here the CDR3 reads CASSFGQVEWQYF. The DNA for the CDR3 is TGTGCCAGCAGCTTTGGACAGGTCGAGTGGCAGTACTTC.

The rearrangement links TRBV5-8 to TRBJ1-2, with TRBD1 matching 7 bases. This CDR3 is built from 15 residues. Germline V gene data show CDR1 as SGHTS and CDR2 as YDEGEE. V lost 0 bases, J lost 8 bases, and 10 bases stayed unmatched. The CDR3 sequence is CASSLAWDSAWGYTF. The CDR3 DNA reads as TGTGCCAGCAGCTTGGCCTGGGACAGCGCTTGGGGCTACACCTTC. Together with reference TRBV5-8 and TRBJ1-2, the CDR3 gives the full variable domain: EAGVTQSPTHLIKTRGQQATLRCSPISGHTSVYWYQQALGLGLQFLLWYDEGEERNRGNFPPRFSGRQFPNYSSELNVNALELEDSALYLCASSLAWDSAWGYTFGSGTRLTVV.

This clone was picked up one time. The gene calls are TRBV4-3 and TRBJ2-5; perhaps TRBD2 as D (8 bases). Trimming removed 4 bases at V and 2 bases at J, with 14 bases between. Germline V gene sequence: CDR1 LGHNA, CDR2 YSLEER. The CDR3 is made up of 15 amino acids. CDR3 in DNA: TGCGCCAGCAGCCGACAGGGACTAGGGCAAGAGACCCAGTACTTC. Its protein product is CASSRQGLGQETQYF.

The chain carries TRBV19 and TRBJ1-5, with a possible D match to TRBD1 (6 bases). This CDR3 spans 15 amino acids. Germline V gene data show CDR1 as LNHDA and CDR2 as SQIVND (reference sequence). Between the trimmed V and J ends, which lost 1 base and 4 bases, there was a span of 11 bases. The CDR3 is CASSIVGHTNQPQHF. CDR3 nucleotides: TGTGCCAGTAGTATAGTGGGACACACTAATCAGCCCCAGCATTTT.

CDR3 protein: CASSAEGEGQPQHF. In nucleotides, the CDR3 is TGTGCCAGCAGCGCAGAAGGGGAAGGACAGCCCCAGCATTTT. The V and J genes are TRBV2 and TRBJ1-5, with D possibly TRBD1 on 5 matching bases. With 6 bases removed from V and 7 bases from J, the gap between germline ends came to 16 bases. The germline gives CDR1 SNHLY, CDR2 FYNNEI. The CDR3 consists of 14 residues. Complete variable domain (other parts from reference TRBV2 and TRBJ1-5): EPEVTQTPSHQVTQMGQEVILRCVPISNHLYFYWYRQILGQKVEFLVSFYNNEISEKSEIFDDQFSVERPDGSNFTLKIRSTKLEDSAMYFCASSAEGEGQPQHFGDGTRLSIL.

This rearrangement joins TRBV28 to TRBJ2-4; 7 bases line up with TRBD1. The CDR3 spans 14 residues. The germline gives CDR1 MDHEN, CDR2 SYDVKM. Trimming removed 6 bases from V and 7 bases from J; junction bases left unmatched: 9. DNA for the CDR3: TGTGCCAGCAGAAATACAGGGGCGGTGAACATTCAGTACTTC. Residues: CASRNTGAVNIQYF.

In this sample, this clone turned up a few times. The chain uses TRBV9 and TRBJ1-4; tentative D call: TRBD1 (6 bases). Trimming shortened V by 5 bases and J by 3 bases, and 17 bases separated the two germline ends. The CDR3 totals 16 residues. Germline V gene data show CDR1 as SGDLS and CDR2 as YYNGEE. CDR3 in amino acids: CASSPTGSRANEKLFF. DNA of the CDR3: TGTGCCAGCAGTCCAACAGGGAGTAGAGCTAATGAAAAACTGTTTTTT.

The rearrangement uses TRBV29-1 and TRBJ1-2, with a weak D call TRBD1 (5 bases). The CDR3 is 14 residues long. Germline V lookup: CDR1 SQVTM, CDR2 ANQGSEA. V lost 6 bases and J 7 bases, leaving 21 bases between the germline ends. CDR3 sequence: CSVGGNSPSTGYTF. The CDR3 nucleotides are TGCAGCGTGGGGGGGAACAGTCCTTCGACTGGCTACACCTTC.